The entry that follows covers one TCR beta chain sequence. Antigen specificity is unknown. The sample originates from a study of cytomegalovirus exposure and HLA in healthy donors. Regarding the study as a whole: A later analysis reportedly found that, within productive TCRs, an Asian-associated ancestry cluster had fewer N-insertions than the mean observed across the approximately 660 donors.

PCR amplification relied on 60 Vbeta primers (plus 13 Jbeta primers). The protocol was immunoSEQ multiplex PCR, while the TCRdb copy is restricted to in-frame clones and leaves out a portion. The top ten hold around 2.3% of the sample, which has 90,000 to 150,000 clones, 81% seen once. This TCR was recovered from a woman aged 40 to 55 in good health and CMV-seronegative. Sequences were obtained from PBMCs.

The CDR3 loop is CACIFGGGYTF. CDR3 DNA sequence: TGTGCCTGCATCTTTGGGGGGGGCTACACCTTC. This chain joins TRBV30 and TRBJ1-2; D possibly corresponds to TRBD1 (5 bases). CDR1 and CDR2 from the germline V gene are GTSNPN and SVGIG (reference sequence). Trimming cost V 6 bases and J 8 bases, with 13 bases left between them. This CDR3 region has 11 residues.